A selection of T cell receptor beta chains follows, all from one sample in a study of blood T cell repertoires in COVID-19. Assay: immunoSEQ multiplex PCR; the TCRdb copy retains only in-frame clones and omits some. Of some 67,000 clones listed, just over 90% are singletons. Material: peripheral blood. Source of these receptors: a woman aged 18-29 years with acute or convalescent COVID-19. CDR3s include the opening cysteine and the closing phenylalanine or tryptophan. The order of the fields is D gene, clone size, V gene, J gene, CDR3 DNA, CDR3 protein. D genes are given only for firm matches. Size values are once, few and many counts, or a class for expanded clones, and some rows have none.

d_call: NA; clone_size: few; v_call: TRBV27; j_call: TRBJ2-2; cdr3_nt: TGTGCCAGCAGTTTATCTCGGGGCACCGGGGAGCTGTTTTTT; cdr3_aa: CASSLSRGTGELFF
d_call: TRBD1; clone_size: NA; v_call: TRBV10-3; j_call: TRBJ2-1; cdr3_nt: TGTGCCATCAGTACCGGGACAGGGGGTATAGGTGGGTCCTACAATGAGCAGTTCTTC; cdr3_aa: CAISTGTGGIGGSYNEQFF
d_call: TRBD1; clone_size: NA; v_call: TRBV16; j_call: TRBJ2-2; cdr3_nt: TGTGCCAGCAAGCAAGGACAGGGGGCAACCGGGGAGCTGTTTTTT; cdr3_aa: CASKQGQGATGELFF
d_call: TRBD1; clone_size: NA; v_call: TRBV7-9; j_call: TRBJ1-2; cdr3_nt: TGTGCCAGCAGCGGGACAGGGAGTAACTATGGCTACACCTTC; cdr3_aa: CASSGTGSNYGYTF
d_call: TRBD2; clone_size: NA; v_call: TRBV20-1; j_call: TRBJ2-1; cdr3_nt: TGCAGTGCTAGTAGCGGGAGAAGTTCCAATGAGCAGTTCTTC; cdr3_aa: CSASSGRSSNEQFF
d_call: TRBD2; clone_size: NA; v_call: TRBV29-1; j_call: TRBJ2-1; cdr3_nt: TGCAGCGTTGAGAGGACTAGAATAAACAATGAGCAGTTCTTC; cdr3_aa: CSVERTRINNEQFF
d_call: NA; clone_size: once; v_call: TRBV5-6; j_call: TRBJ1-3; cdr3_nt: TGTGCCAGCAGCTTGGATCTCTCTGGAAACACCATATATTTT; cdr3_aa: CASSLDLSGNTIYF
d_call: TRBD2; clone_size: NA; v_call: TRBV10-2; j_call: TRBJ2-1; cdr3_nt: TGCGCCAGCAGTGAGTCCTGGGCTAGCGGGAAGTTTGGTCAGGGCGATGAGCAGTTCTTC; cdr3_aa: CASSESWASGKFGQGDEQFF
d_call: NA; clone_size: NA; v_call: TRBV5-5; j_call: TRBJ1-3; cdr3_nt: TGTGCCAGCAGCTTACGAGCCTTTGGAAACACCATATATTTT; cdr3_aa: CASSLRAFGNTIYF
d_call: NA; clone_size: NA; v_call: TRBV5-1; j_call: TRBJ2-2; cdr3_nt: TGCGCCAGCAGCTTAAACAGATCCCCCGGGGAGCTGTTTTTT; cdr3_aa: CASSLNRSPGELFF
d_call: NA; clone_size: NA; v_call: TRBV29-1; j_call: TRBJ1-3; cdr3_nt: TGCAGCGTCCTCGCTGGAAACACCATATATTTT; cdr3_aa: CSVLAGNTIYF
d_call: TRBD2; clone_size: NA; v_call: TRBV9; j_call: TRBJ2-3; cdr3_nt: TGTGCCAGCAGCCCCCGGGGAGCGGGGGGCACAGATACGCAGTATTTT; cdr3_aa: CASSPRGAGGTDTQYF
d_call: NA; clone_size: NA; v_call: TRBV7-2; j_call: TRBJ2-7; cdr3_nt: TGTGCCAGCAGCGATAGCGGAGGGAGCTCCTACGAGCAGTACTTC; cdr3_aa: CASSDSGGSSYEQYF
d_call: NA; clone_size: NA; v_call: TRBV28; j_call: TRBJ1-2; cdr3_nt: TGTGCCAGCAGCCACGCCGAGGGGGGGAGTGGGTATGGCTACACCTTC; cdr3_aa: CASSHAEGGSGYGYTF
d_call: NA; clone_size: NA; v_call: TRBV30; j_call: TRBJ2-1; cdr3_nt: TGTGCCTGGCGGGATGTATACAATGAGCAGTTCTTC; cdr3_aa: CAWRDVYNEQFF
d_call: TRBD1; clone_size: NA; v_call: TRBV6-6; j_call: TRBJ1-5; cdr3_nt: TGTGCCAGCAGCCCGGACAGGGGCGGCAATCAGCCCCAGCATTTT; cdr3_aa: CASSPDRGGNQPQHF
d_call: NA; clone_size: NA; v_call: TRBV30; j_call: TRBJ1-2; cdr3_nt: TGTGCCTGGGGACGGAACTATGGCTACACCTTC; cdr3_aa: CAWGRNYGYTF
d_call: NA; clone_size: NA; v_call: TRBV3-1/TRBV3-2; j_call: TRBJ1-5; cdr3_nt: TGTGCCAGCAGCCAAACAACGCTTGAAGGCAATCAGCCCCAGCATTTT; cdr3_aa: CASSQTTLEGNQPQHF
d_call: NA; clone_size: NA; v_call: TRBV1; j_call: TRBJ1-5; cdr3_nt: TGCACCAGCAGCCGAGTGGGACAGGTGAGCAATCAGCCCCAGCATTTT; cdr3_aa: CTSSRVGQVSNQPQHF
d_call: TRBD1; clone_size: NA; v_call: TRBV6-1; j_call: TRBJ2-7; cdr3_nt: TGTGCCAGCAGTGAATCGGCAGGGGGCTTCTCCTACGAGCAGTACTTC; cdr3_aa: CASSESAGGFSYEQYF
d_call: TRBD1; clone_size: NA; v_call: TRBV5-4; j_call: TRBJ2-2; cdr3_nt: TGTGCCAGCAGCACAGGACAGGGCCGCACCGGGGAGCTGTTTTTT; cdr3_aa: CASSTGQGRTGELFF
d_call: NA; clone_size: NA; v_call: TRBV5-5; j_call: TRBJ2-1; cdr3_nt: TGTGCCAGCAGCTTGGTTAACTGGGAGCAGTTCTTC; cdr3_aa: CASSLVNWEQFF
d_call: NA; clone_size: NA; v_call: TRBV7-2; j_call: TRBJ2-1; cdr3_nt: TGTGCCAGCAGCTTAAGGGGGAGATGGGGCAATGAGCAGTTCTTC; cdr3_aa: CASSLRGRWGNEQFF
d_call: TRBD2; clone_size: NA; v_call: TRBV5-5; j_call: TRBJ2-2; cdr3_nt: TGTGCCAGCAGCTTCGCTAGCGGGACGAACACCGGGGAGCTGTTTTTT; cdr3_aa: CASSFASGTNTGELFF
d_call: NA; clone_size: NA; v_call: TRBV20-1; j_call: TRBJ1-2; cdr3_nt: TGCAGTGCTAGTAACAGACGAAGCTATGGCTACACCTTC; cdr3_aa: CSASNRRSYGYTF
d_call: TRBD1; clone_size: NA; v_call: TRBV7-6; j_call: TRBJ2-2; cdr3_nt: TGTGCCAGCAGCTTAGTCGTGGCAGGGGGTTTCACCGGGGAGCTGTTTTTT; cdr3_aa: CASSLVVAGGFTGELFF
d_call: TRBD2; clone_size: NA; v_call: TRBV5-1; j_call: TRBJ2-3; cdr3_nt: TGCGCCAGCAGAGAGATAAGCTTAGCGGGCAGCACAGATACGCAGTATTTT; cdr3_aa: CASREISLAGSTDTQYF
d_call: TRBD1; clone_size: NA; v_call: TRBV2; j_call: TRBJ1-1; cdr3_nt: TGTGCCAGCACCACCCCGGGACAGGGGTCTGAAGCTTTCTTT; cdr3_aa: CASTTPGQGSEAFF
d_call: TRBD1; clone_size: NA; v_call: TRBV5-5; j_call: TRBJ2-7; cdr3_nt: TGTGCCAGCAGCACAACAGGGGGAAGCTACGAGCAGTACTTC; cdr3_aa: CASSTTGGSYEQYF
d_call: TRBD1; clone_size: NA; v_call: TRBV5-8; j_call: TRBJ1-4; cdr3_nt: TGTGCCAGCAGCTTGGGAACAGGGGGCCTGGGTGAAAAACTGTTTTTT; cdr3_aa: CASSLGTGGLGEKLFF
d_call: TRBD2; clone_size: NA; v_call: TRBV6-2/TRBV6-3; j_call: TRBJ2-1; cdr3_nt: TGTGCCAGCAGTTACCGCGGGACTAGCGGCTACAATGAGCAGTTCTTC; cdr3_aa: CASSYRGTSGYNEQFF
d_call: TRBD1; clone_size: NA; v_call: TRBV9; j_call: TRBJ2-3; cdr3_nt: TGTGCCAGCAGCGTAGGACAGGGAAGCAATACGCAGTATTTT; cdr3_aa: CASSVGQGSNTQYF
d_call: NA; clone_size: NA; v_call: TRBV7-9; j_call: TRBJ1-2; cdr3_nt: TGTGCCAGCAGCTTAGCGCGGAGCCCCTCGCCGAGATATGGCTACACCTTC; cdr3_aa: CASSLARSPSPRYGYTF
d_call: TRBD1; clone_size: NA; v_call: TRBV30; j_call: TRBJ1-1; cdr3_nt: TGTGCCTGGAGTGTACTTACAGGGGGGGACACTGAAGCTTTCTTT; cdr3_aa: CAWSVLTGGDTEAFF
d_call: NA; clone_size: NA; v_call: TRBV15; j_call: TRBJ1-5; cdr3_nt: TGTGCCACCAGCGTTCAAAGGGGGTTTGATCAGCCCCAGCATTTT; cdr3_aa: CATSVQRGFDQPQHF
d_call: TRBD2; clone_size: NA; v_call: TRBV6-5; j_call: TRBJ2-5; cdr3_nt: TGTGCCAGCAGTCCCACTAGCGGGGGTCAAGAGACCCAGTACTTC; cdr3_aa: CASSPTSGGQETQYF